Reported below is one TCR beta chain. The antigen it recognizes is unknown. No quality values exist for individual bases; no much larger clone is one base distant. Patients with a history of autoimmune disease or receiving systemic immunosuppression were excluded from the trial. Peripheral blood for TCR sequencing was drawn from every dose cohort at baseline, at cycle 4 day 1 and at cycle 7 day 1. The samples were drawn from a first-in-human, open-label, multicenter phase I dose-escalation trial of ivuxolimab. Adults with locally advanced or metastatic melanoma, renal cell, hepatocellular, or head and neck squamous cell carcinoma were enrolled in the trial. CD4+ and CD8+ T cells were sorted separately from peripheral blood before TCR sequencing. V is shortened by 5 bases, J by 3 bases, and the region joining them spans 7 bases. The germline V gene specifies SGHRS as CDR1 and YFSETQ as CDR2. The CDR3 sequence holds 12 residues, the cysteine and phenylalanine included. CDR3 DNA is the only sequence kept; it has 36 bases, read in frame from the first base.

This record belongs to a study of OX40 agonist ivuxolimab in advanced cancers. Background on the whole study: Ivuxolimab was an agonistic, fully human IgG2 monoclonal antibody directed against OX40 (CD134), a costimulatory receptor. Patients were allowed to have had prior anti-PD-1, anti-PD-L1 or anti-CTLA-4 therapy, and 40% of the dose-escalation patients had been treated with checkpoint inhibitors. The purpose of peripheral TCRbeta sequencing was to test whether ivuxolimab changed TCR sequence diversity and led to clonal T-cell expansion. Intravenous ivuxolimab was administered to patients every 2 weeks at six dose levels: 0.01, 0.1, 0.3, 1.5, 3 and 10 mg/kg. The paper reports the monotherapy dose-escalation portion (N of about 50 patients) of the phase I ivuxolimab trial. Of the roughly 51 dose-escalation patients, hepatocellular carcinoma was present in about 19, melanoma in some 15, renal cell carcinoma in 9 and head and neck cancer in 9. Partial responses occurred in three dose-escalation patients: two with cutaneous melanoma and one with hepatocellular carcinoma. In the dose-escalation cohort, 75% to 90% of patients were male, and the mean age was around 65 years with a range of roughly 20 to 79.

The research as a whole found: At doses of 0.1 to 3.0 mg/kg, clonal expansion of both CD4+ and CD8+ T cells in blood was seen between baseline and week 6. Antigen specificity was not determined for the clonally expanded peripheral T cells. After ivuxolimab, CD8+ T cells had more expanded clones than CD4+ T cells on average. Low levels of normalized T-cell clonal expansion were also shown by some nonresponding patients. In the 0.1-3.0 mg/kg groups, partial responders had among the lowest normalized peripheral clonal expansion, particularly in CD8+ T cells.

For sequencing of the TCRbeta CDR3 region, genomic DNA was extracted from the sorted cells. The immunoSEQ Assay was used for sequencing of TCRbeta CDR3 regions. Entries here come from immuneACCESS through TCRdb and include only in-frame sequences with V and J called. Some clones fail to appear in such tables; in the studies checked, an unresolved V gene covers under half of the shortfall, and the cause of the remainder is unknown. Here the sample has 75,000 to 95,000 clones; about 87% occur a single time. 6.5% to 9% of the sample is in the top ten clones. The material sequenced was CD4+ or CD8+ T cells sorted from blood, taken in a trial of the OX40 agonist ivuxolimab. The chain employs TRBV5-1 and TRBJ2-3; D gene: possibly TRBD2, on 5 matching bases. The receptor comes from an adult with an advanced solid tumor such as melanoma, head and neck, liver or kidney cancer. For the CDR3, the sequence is CASRGETDTQYF. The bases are TGCGCCAGCAGGGGAGAAACAGATACGCAGTATTTT.